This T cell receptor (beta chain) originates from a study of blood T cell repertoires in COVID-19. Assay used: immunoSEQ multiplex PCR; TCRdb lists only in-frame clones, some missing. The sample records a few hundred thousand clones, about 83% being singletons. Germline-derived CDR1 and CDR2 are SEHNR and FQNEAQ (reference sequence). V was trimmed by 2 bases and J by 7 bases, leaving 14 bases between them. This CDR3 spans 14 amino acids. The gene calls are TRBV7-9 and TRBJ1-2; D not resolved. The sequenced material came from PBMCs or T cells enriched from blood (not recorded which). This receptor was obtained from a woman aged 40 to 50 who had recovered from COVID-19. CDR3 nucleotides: TGTGCCAGCAGCTTAAACTCGCCCGCGGGTGGCTACACCTTC. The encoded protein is CASSLNSPAGGYTF.